This T cell receptor beta chain was observed in a study of identical twins (dated by TCRdb to about 2016). For context, the study as a whole: TCR alpha and beta repertoires from monozygotic twins, unrelated adults of various ages and cord blood were deep-sequenced to test whether fetal clonotypes persist. To rule out contamination, replicate twin experiments were performed at different times with different library preparation protocols.

This clonotype was found many times. Its target antigen remains unknown. No much larger clone exists at a distance of one base, and base qualities are not known. V drops 0 bases and J drops 7 bases, leaving 12 bases in between. The CDR3 covers 14 residues, taking in both the cysteine and the phenylalanine. Solely the CDR3 DNA is kept, with 42 bases framed from the first base. CDR1 and CDR2, per the germline V gene, are MGHRA and YSYEKL. The library was built by means of 5' RACE. The sample was run on an Illumina HiSeq 2000. Template switching introduced a universal primer binding site; the final cDNA contained a unique molecular identifier, enabling accurate counting of TCR cDNA molecules. First-strand cDNA for TCR alpha and beta chains was synthesized from specific primers in the conserved constant-segment region. To control for contamination, every cDNA library carried two barcodes: a SMART-Mk sample barcode plus Illumina barcodes. TruSeq adapter sequences, together with Illumina sample barcodes, were added in two successive PCR steps. TCR alpha and beta cDNA libraries were sequenced on the Illumina HiSeq platform with custom primers. The paper's processing steps were these. Raw reads were processed with MiGEC to extract unique molecular identifiers, and MiXCR was used to determine CDR3 positions. For each individual, recombination models were inferred using an EM algorithm with the repgenHMM and IGoR tools. Shared clonotype analysis was performed with the tcR package in R, normalizing sharing by the product of cloneset sizes. To study raw recombination free of thymic and clonal selection effects, out-of-frame nonproductive sequences were analyzed. Starting from the raw public reads, TCRdb applied fastp trimming at Q25, assembled clones with MiXCR and retained in-frame beta chains. Each CDR3 protein appears once, grouped with its most common genes and DNA. What appears here as the V and J calls and clone size reflects TCRdb's work, not the paper's. The sample yields under 300,000 distinct CDR3 sequences; 5% to 7% were counted once. Roughly 15% of the sample belongs to the ten largest clones.

Results the study describes overall, beyond this receptor: Conclusions relied on cross-sectional statistical analysis, since the same donors could not be followed over many years. Compared with coincidental sharing between unrelated individuals, out-of-frame TCR alpha sequences shared between twins had an excess of sequences with low generation probability. Fewer insertions were carried by abundant cord blood beta clonotypes, a similar but weaker trend appeared in young adult naive repertoires, and no such trend appeared in memory repertoires. Excess twin sharing in beta out-of-frame sequences was weaker because fewer shared sequences lowered the signal-to-noise ratio. In monozygotic twins, out-of-frame TCR alpha sharing was systematically underestimated by recombination models, although the models agreed with sharing between unrelated individuals. Invariant T cells such as MAIT and iNKT could partly confound zero-insertion analyses, though diverse VJ usage argued against this for most clonotypes.

Every donor was a healthy Caucasian. The twin cohort comprised three pairs of female monozygotic twins, all aged about 18 to 30 years. CD4+ and CD8+ T cell populations were isolated with positive isolation kits from Invitrogen. The same data also went into a second study, on T cells expressing NK-cell markers. Taken from the second paper: Eight or nine donors provided sorted CD3+CD56+NKG2C+, CD3+CD56+NKG2C- and CD3+CD56-NKG2C+ T-cell subsets, whose TCR beta-chain repertoires were profiled. Among the eight sequenced donors, seven were HCMV-seropositive and one was HCMV-seronegative. In several experiments an anti-gammadeltaTCR antibody was added to restrict sorting to alphabetaTCR-expressing T cells. For roughly six donors, the dominant CD3+CD56+NKG2C+ clonotypes were among the top 10 CD8+ clonotypes and accounted for about 1.0-7.5% of CD8+ T cells. Those dominant clonotypes were again the most abundant among CD3+CD56-NKG2C+ cells in a handful of donors, at about 28.3-60.1%. Whether the expanded NKG2C-expressing T cell clones were specific for HCMV antigens was left unclear. The eight sequenced donors were randomly selected healthy volunteers, three men and five women. To determine HCMV serostatus, a commercial ELISA kit was used to detect HCMV-specific IgG in serum. MIGEC handled demultiplexing of the reads and grouping by UMI, while MiTCR was used to assemble and quantify clonotypes. To exclude erroneous sequences, only TCR cDNA sequences supported by at least two reads were retained. The tcR package was used for downstream repertoire analysis, with clonotypes matched between fractions based on CDR3 nucleotide sequence plus V segment. VDJmatch was used to annotate antigen specificity against VDJdb, with one amino acid substitution in CDR3 allowed.

This receptor was identified in a woman aged 18-30 years in good health. Sequencing used CD8+ T cells sorted from blood. The chain is encoded by TRBV4-1 joined to TRBJ1-2; the D segment cannot be called with confidence. At the DNA level, the sequence is TGCGCCAGCAGCCAAGAAAGGTCCCGGGGTGGCTACACCTTC. It translates to CASSQERSRGGYTF.